The 21 T cell receptor beta chains in this list originate from one sample, sequenced in a study of T cells after posttransplantation cyclophosphamide. Clones were read by immunoSEQ multiplex PCR, and TCRdb kept only the in-frame ones, dropping some. The sample presents some 23,000 clones, none singletons. Input material: PBMCs. Receptor source: a woman aged 45-59 years in good health, CMV-negative, and a related stem cell transplant donor.

This clone was observed many times. The rearrangement joins TRBV9 to TRBJ2-1; 7 bases agree with TRBD2. The CDR3 consists of 17 residues. V was clipped by 2 bases and J by 6 bases; unmatched bases: 14. Per germline, CDR1 SGDLS and CDR2 YYNGEE. The CDR3 DNA sequence: TGTGCCAGCAGCGTGATCCCGCGCGGGGGTCCAACCAATGAGCAGTTCTTC. This sequence encodes CASSVIPRGGPTNEQFF.

This clone has at least ten counts. The chain links TRBV7-9 to TRBJ2-7; the D gene is possibly TRBD1 (5 bases). Trimming pared 5 bases from V and 1 base from J, leaving 6 bases between. The germline CDR1 and CDR2 sequences are SEHNR and FQNEAQ (reference sequence). The CDR3 contains 12 residues. The DNA of the CDR3 is TGTGCCAGCAGCCAGGGATCCTACGAGCAGTACTTC. Translated, it gives CASSQGSYEQYF.

There are many counts of this clone. This chain uses TRBV7-6 with TRBJ2-7; 12 nucleotides agree with TRBD1. Germline CDR1 SGHVS, CDR2 FNYEAQ. The CDR3 is 16 amino acids. V shed 5 bases and J 4 bases; nucleotides not matched to a gene: 9. CDR3 nucleotides: TGTGCCAGCAGCGGGGGGGGGACAGGGGGCGCGTACGAGCAGTACTTC. Protein sequence: CASSGGGTGGAYEQYF.

This clone has ten or more counts. The chain couples TRBV5-8 to TRBJ2-3; 7 bases are shared with TRBD2. The CDR3 sequence is 14 residues long. Germline V lookup: CDR1 SGHTS, CDR2 YDEGEE. V shed 2 bases and J 4 bases; nucleotides not matched to a gene: 4. The CDR3 region has the DNA TGTGCCAGCAGCTTCTGGGAGGGCCCAGATACGCAGTATTTT. Its protein is CASSFWEGPDTQYF.

This clone was seen at least ten times. This sequence joins TRBV27 and TRBJ1-1; D call uncertain. The CDR3 loop spans 13 amino acids. V was cut by 5 bases and J by 3 bases, with 10 bases left in between. Per the germline V gene, CDR1 is MNHEY and CDR2 is SMNVEV (reference sequence). The CDR3 DNA reads TGTGCCAGCAGTACTAATCTATACACTGAAGCTTTCTTT. It yields the protein CASSTNLYTEAFF.

In this sample, this clone turned up many times. The chain carries TRBV7-2 and TRBJ2-2; tentatively, D is TRBD2 (6 bases). The CDR3 consists of 13 residues. Germline CDR1 SGHTA, CDR2 FQGNSA. Trimming took 5 bases from V and 7 from J, leaving 11 bases between them. The CDR3 loop is CASSPSVFGELFF. The CDR3 coding sequence is TGTGCCAGCAGCCCTAGCGTTTTCGGGGAGCTGTTTTTT.

This clone was detected ten times or more. The V gene is TRBV21-1, the J gene TRBJ2-3; whether TRBD2, the table's D call, matches the DNA was not checked. TRBV21-1 is a recognized pseudogene. This CDR3 spans 19 amino acids. CDR3 sequence: CASSLPRLAGALSTDTQYF. The CDR3 DNA reads as TGTGCCAGCAGCCTTCCCCGACTAGCGGGGGCCCTAAGCACAGATACGCAGTATTTT.

This clone was counted at least ten times. The chain uses TRBV5-1 and TRBJ2-1; 13 nucleotides match TRBD2. The trim removed 7 bases at V and 8 bases at J, leaving 6 bases unmatched. This CDR3 is 14 amino acids long. CDR1 is SGHRS and CDR2 is YFSETQ in the germline V gene. The CDR3 nucleotides read TGCGCCAGCCGAGGGACTAGCGGGAACTATGAGCAGTTCTTC. Residues: CASRGTSGNYEQFF.

There are many counts of this clone. The rearrangement uses TRBV6-4 and TRBJ2-1; TRBD2 might be the D (5 bases). CDR3 size: 15 residues. Per the germline V gene, CDR1 is MRHNA and CDR2 is SNTAGT. V gave up 4 bases and J gave up 0 bases, with 10 bases separating them. The CDR3 loop is CASSAGESSYNEQFF. CDR3 coding DNA: TGTGCCAGCAGTGCCGGGGAGAGCTCCTACAATGAGCAGTTCTTC.

This clone was counted at least ten times. The gene calls are TRBV6-6 and TRBJ2-5; 13 nucleotides align to TRBD2. The junction had 8 bases not matched to a gene; V was cut back by 8 bases and J by 5 bases. There are 15 residues in the CDR3. Germline CDR1 and CDR2: MNHNY and SVGAGI (reference sequence). The CDR3 loop is CASLGELAGGETQYF. The CDR3, as DNA: TGTGCCAGCCTCGGAGAACTAGCGGGGGGGGAGACCCAGTACTTC.

There are many counts of this clone. The V gene is TRBV4-3, the J gene TRBJ1-2, with D unresolved. CDR3 size: 15 residues. The V end lost 0 bases, the J end lost 1 base, and 9 bases lay between the germline ends. Germline CDR1 is LGHNA and CDR2 is YSLEER. The chain's CDR3 is CASSQDLTDNYGYTF. CDR3 nucleotides: TGCGCCAGCAGCCAAGATCTCACAGATAACTATGGCTACACCTTC.

Many counts were recorded for this clone. This chain connects TRBV12-5 to TRBJ2-7, with 8 bases aligning to TRBD2. Germline CDR1 and CDR2: LGHNT and FRNRAP. The CDR3 contains 14 residues. Germline trimming cut 6 bases from V and 3 bases from J; bases unmatched to any gene: 7. This CDR3 is CASGPGGALYEQYF. Written as DNA, the CDR3 is TGTGCTAGTGGACCGGGAGGGGCTCTCTACGAGCAGTACTTC.

Many counts were recorded for this clone. V gene TRBV6-1 combines with J gene TRBJ2-2; D call uncertain. Germline assignment: CDR1 MNHNS and CDR2 SASEGT. This CDR3 comprises 16 residues. With 4 bases removed from V and 0 bases from J, the gap between germline ends came to 12 bases. CDR3 sequence reads: CASSVDLRANTGELFF. The DNA of the CDR3 is TGTGCCAGCAGTGTTGACTTACGCGCGAACACCGGGGAGCTGTTTTTT.

There are a few counts of this clone. This sequence joins TRBV6-5 and TRBJ1-1; D gene ambiguous. The CDR3 sequence is 14 residues long. In germline, CDR1 is MNHEY, CDR2 SVGAGI. Trimming pared 0 bases from V and 4 bases from J, leaving 9 bases between. CDR3 DNA: TGTGCCAGCAGTTACTCGGAGGCAGTCACTGAAGCTTTCTTT. Protein sequence: CASSYSEAVTEAFF.

At least ten counts were recorded for this clone. The rearrangement joins TRBV9 to TRBJ2-4; 9 bases align to TRBD1. There are 16 residues in the CDR3. The V segment lost 3 bases and the J segment 3 bases; nucleotides outside the gene matches: 7. Looked up from germline, CDR1 is SGDLS and CDR2 is YYNGEE. The CDR3 DNA sequence: TGTGCCAGCAGCGAAGACAGGGGGGGTGACAAAAACATTCAGTACTTC. It codes for CASSEDRGGDKNIQYF.

This clone was recorded many times. This chain uses TRBV5-5 with TRBJ2-5, with a tentative D call TRBD1 (6 bases). Trimming shortened V by 4 bases and J by 0 bases, and 10 bases separated the two germline ends. The CDR3 runs to 14 residues. CDR1 and CDR2 from the germline V gene are SGHKS and YYEKEE (reference sequence). This CDR3 reads CASSRDTNQETQYF. In DNA, the CDR3 is TGTGCCAGCAGCAGGGACACCAACCAAGAGACCCAGTACTTC.

This clone appeared many times. The rearrangement uses TRBV7-3 and TRBJ2-7; maybe TRBD1 (5 bases). V was shortened by 3 bases and J by 1 base, with 13 bases between the two germline ends. Germline loops: CDR1 SGHTA, CDR2 FQGTGA. The CDR3 sequence is 15 residues long. In DNA form, the CDR3 reads TGTGCCAGCAGCTTTGATTCTGGGGCTTCCTACGAGCAGTACTTC. It codes for CASSFDSGASYEQYF.

This clone was detected many times. V usage is TRBV5-1 and J usage is TRBJ1-1; 9 bases map to TRBD1. From germline, CDR1 is SGHRS and CDR2 YFSETQ. After removal of 5 bases from V and 1 base from J, the junction contained 0 bases not matched to a gene. This CDR3 comprises 13 residues. For the CDR3, the DNA is TGCGCCAGCAGGGGACAGGGGAACACTGAAGCTTTCTTT. This encodes CASRGQGNTEAFF.

The sample holds many counts of this clone. The gene calls are TRBV28 and TRBJ1-1; D is ambiguous. Germline loops: CDR1 MDHEN, CDR2 SYDVKM. Deletions cut 1 base from V and 2 bases from J, with 8 bases between. CDR3 length equals 14 residues. The DNA of the CDR3 is TGTGCCAGCAGTTTATTAAACAGCAACACTGAAGCTTTCTTT. As protein: CASSLLNSNTEAFF.

This clone was observed many times. V gene TRBV15 combines with J gene TRBJ2-7; D possibly corresponds to TRBD1 (6 bases). The CDR3 length is 14 residues. Germline assignment: CDR1 LNHNV and CDR2 YYDKDF (reference sequence). V was pared by 0 bases and J by 3 bases, with 9 bases between. The CDR3 protein is CATSRELQGYEQYF. Here the CDR3 DNA reads TGTGCCACCAGCAGAGAGCTACAGGGCTACGAGCAGTACTTC.

This clone was recorded many times. This chain links TRBV7-2 with TRBJ2-7, with D unresolved. V lost 2 bases and J 0 bases, leaving 5 bases between the germline ends. This CDR3 is 13 amino acids long. Germline CDR1 SGHTA, CDR2 FQGNSA. CDR3 residues: CASSLSSSYEQYF. For the CDR3, the DNA is TGTGCCAGCAGCTTAAGTAGCTCCTACGAGCAGTACTTC.